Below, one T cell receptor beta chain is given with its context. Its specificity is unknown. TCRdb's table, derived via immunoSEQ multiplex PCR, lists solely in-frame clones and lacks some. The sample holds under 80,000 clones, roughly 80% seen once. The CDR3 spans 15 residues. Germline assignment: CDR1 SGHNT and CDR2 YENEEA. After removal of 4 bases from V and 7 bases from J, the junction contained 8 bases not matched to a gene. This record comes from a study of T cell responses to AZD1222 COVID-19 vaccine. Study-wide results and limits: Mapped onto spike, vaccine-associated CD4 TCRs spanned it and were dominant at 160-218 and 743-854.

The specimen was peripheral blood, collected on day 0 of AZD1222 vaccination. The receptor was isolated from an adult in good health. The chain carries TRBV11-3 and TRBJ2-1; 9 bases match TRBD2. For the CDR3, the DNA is TGTGCCAGCAGCTCAAATTTAGCGGGGGCTAATGAGCAGTTCTTC. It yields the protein CASSSNLAGANEQFF.